The rows below give T cell receptor beta chains drawn from one sample of a study of blood T cell repertoires in COVID-19. Using immunoSEQ multiplex PCR, the repertoire was profiled, and TCRdb retains in-frame clones only, with some absent. The sample lists around 170,000 clones; about 86% were seen once. Input material: peripheral blood. Receptor source: a man over 45 with active or convalescent COVID-19. Each CDR3 is given with its conserved first and last residue. Each record gives: J gene, clone size, V gene, D gene, CDR3 DNA, CDR3 protein. The D gene is left open where the match is weak. Clone size appears in some rows only: once, few, many, or a class for an expanded clone.

J: TRBJ2-2; size: -; V: TRBV7-9; D: TRBD2; DNA: TGTGCCAGCAGCTCCCGCCGTACTAGCGGGAGTAGGTCCACCGGGGAGCTGTTTTTT; CDR3: CASSSRRTSGSRSTGELFF
J: TRBJ2-7; size: -; V: TRBV2; D: TRBD2; DNA: TGTGCCAGCAGTGCTACCGGGACTAGCTACGAGCAGTACTTC; CDR3: CASSATGTSYEQYF
J: TRBJ1-2; size: -; V: TRBV6-5; D: -; DNA: TGTGCCAGCAGTCCACAGGTGGGGAACTATGGCTACACCTTC; CDR3: CASSPQVGNYGYTF
J: TRBJ1-3; size: few; V: TRBV5-1; D: TRBD1; DNA: TGCGCCAGCAGCCAAGGACAGGTTAGCTCTGGAAACACCATATATTTT; CDR3: CASSQGQVSSGNTIYF
J: TRBJ1-1; size: -; V: TRBV5-1; D: -; DNA: TGCGCCAGCAGCTTCGACGGGACTTCGAACACTGAAGCTTTCTTT; CDR3: CASSFDGTSNTEAFF
J: TRBJ2-5; size: -; V: TRBV28; D: TRBD1; DNA: TGTGCCAGCAGTTCACAGGGGGCGCATCAAGAGACCCAGTACTTC; CDR3: CASSSQGAHQETQYF
J: TRBJ1-1; size: -; V: TRBV28; D: -; DNA: TGTGCCGCCTCCAAGGAGGTGAACACTGAAGCTTTCTTT; CDR3: CAASKEVNTEAFF
J: TRBJ1-6; size: -; V: TRBV14; D: -; DNA: TGTGCCAGCAGCCAAACAGGGAATTCACCCCTCCACTTT; CDR3: CASSQTGNSPLHF
J: TRBJ2-5; size: -; V: TRBV2; D: -; DNA: TGTGCCAGCAGGGGCTCGGTCCAAGAGACCCAGTACTTC; CDR3: CASRGSVQETQYF
J: TRBJ1-5; size: -; V: TRBV14; D: TRBD1; DNA: TGTGCCAGCGGACGAGCAAGACACCGGGACAGGGTATATCAGCCCCAGCATTTT; CDR3: CASGRARHRDRVYQPQHF
J: TRBJ2-1; size: once; V: TRBV7-2; D: TRBD2; DNA: TGTGCCAGCAGCTTAGGACTAGCGGGGGGACGAGAGCAGTTCTTC; CDR3: CASSLGLAGGREQFF
J: TRBJ2-1; size: -; V: TRBV10-3; D: TRBD2; DNA: TGTGCCACCCAAAGGTCGCCCTCCGGGACTAGAGAGCAGTTCTTC; CDR3: CATQRSPSGTREQFF
J: TRBJ1-1; size: -; V: TRBV28; D: -; DNA: TGTGCCAGCAGTTCACAGGGATTAGGGAACACTGAAGCTTTCTTT; CDR3: CASSSQGLGNTEAFF